This paragraph covers one T cell receptor beta chain sequence. Antigen: not known. V lost 1 base, J lost 6 bases, and 15 bases lay in between. This CDR3 spans 15 amino acids. CDR1 is MDHEN and CDR2 is SYDVKM in the germline V gene. This record comes from a study of T cells in Graves' hyperthyroidism and ophthalmopathy. The source material, RNA transcripts, was used to amplify TCR beta CDR3 regions. The TCR CDR3 was amplified in a first-round RT-PCR using the HTBI primer set. Each CDR3 protein gets one entry after TCRdb re-called the multiplex PCR reads with MiXCR. The data show about 480,000 distinct CDR3 sequences, around 24% seen once. Study conclusions and caveats: In blood, most of the thyroid clonotypes expanded above 0.001 were also present.

The rearrangement links TRBV28 to TRBJ1-2; possibly TRBD1 for D (6 bases). Material for sequencing was blood. The sequence came from a woman in her twenties or thirties with Graves' ophthalmopathy. DNA for the CDR3: TGTGCCAGCAGTTTATCCGTCGCAGGGGATGATGGCTACACCTTC. This encodes CASSLSVAGDDGYTF.